Reported below is one TCR beta chain. Its antigen is unidentified. TRB rearrangements spanning V, D and J were amplified using mixed TRB-A/B primers. TCRdb re-analysed the multiplex PCR reads in MiXCR, keeping a single row per CDR3 protein. This table has around 1,800 distinct CDR3 sequences, more than 35% appearing once. The data were obtained in a study of T cell repertoires in aging, cancer and after chemotherapy. Background on the study: The full dataset contained millions of TCR reads. Study-wide results and limits: Immunological memory after chemotherapy cannot be judged from the repertoire data. Untreated cancer patients had significantly lower blood TCR diversity than age-matched healthy donors. Median generation probability rose over the chemotherapy interval in each cancer cohort, suggesting rebound thymic output.

The germline V gene encodes CDR1 MNHEY and CDR2 SMNVEV (reference sequence). The CDR3 totals 17 residues. V was pared by 5 bases and J by 5 bases, with 24 bases between. The template was genomic DNA from peripheral blood, not RNA. The origin of this receptor is a human donor with a solid tumor. The chain is built from TRBV27 and TRBJ1-1, with a possible D match to TRBD1 (6 bases). The sequenced sample consisted of blood. The CDR3 reads CASSPPIGRGKRTEAFF. CDR3 DNA sequence: TGTGCCAGCAGTCCTCCAATCGGAAGGGGGAAAAGGACTGAAGCTTTCTTT.